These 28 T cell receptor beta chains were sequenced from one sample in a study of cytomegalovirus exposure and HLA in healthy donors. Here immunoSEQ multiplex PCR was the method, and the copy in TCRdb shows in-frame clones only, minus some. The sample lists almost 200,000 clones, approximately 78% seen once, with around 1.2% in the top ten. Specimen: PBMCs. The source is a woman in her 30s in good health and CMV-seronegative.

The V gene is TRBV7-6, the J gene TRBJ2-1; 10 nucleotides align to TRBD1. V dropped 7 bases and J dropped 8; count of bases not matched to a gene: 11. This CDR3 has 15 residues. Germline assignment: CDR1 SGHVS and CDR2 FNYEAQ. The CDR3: CASMGDRGLWDEQFF. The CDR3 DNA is TGTGCCAGCATGGGAGACAGGGGGCTATGGGATGAGCAGTTCTTC.

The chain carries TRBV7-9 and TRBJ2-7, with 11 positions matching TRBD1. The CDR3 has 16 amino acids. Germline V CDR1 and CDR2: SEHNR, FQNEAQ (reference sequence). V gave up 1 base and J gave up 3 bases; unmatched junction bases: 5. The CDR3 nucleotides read TGTGCCAGCAGCTTAGAAACCGGGACAGGGGGCTACGAGCAGTACTTC. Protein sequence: CASSLETGTGGYEQYF.

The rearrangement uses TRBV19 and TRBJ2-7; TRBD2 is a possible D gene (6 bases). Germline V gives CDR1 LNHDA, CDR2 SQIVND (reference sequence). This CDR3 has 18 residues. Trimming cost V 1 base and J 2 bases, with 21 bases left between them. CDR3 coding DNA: TGTGCCAGTAGTATAGCTGCAACGACCGGGACTTATACCTACGAGCAGTACTTC. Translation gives CASSIAATTGTYTYEQYF.

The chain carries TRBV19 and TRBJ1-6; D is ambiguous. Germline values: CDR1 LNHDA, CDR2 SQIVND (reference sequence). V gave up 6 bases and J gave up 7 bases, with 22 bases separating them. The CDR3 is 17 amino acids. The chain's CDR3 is CASSPTRAVLLNSPLHF. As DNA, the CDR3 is TGTGCCAGTAGCCCGACGAGGGCCGTCCTTCTCAATTCACCCCTCCACTTT. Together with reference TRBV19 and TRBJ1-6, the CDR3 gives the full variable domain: DGGITQSPKYLFRKEGQNVTLSCEQNLNHDAMYWYRQDPGQGLRLIYYSQIVNDFQKGDIAEGYSVSREKKESFPLTVTSAQKNPTAFYLCASSPTRAVLLNSPLHFGNGTRLTVT.

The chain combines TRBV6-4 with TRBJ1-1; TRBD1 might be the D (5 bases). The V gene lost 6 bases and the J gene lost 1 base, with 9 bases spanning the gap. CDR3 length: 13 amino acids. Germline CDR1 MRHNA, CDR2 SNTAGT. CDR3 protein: CASSGGQNTEAFF. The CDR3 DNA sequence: TGTGCCAGCAGCGGCGGACAGAACACTGAAGCTTTCTTT.

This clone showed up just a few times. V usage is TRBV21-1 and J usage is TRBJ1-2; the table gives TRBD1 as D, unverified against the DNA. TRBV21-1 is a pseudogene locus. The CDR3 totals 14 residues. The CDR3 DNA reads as TGTGCCAGCAGCAAAGGGGACAGGGAAGCTGGCTACACCTTC. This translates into CASSKGDREAGYTF.

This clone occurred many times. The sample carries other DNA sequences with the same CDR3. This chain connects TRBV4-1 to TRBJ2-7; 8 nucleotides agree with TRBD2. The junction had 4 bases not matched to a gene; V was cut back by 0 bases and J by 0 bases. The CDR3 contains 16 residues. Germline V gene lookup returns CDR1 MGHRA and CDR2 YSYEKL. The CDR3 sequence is CASSQDASGRSYEQYF. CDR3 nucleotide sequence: TGCGCCAGCAGCCAAGATGCTAGCGGGCGCTCCTACGAGCAGTACTTC.

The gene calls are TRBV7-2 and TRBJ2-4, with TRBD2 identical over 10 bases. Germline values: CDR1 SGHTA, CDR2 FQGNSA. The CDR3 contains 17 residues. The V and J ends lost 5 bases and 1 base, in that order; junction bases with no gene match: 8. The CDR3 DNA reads TGTGCCAGCAGCCCTTCCCTTAGCGGGAGGGCCAAAAACATTCAGTACTTC. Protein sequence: CASSPSLSGRAKNIQYF.

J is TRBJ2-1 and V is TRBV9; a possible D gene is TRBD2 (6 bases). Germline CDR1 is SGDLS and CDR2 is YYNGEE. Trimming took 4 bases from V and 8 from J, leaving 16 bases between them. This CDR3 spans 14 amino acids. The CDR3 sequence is CASSPSGVGHEQFF. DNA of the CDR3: TGTGCCAGCAGCCCTTCGGGAGTGGGGCATGAGCAGTTCTTC.

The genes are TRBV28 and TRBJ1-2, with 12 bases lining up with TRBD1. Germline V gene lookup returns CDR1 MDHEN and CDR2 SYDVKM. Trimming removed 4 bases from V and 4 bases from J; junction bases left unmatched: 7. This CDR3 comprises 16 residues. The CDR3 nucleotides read TGTGCCAGCAGTTCAATCGGGACAGGGGGCCCCTATGGCTACACCTTC. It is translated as CASSSIGTGGPYGYTF.

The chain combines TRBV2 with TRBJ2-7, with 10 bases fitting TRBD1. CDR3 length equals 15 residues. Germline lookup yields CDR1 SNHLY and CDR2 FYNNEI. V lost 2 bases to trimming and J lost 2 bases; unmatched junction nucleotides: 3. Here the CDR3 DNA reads TGTGCCAGCAGTGAAACTGGGACAGGGGCCTACGAGCAGTACTTC. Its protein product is CASSETGTGAYEQYF.

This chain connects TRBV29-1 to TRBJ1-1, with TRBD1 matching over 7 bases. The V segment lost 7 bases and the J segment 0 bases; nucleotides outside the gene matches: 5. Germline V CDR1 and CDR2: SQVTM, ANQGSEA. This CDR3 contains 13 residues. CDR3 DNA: TGCAGCGCAGGGGGGACAGTGAACACTGAAGCTTTCTTT. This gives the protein CSAGGTVNTEAFF.

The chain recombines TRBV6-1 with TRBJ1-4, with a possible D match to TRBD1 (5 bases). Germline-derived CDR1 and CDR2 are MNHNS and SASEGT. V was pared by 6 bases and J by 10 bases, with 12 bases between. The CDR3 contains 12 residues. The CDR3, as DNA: TGTGCCAGCAGAGAGACAGAGAGAAAACTGTTTTTT. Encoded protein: CASRETERKLFF.

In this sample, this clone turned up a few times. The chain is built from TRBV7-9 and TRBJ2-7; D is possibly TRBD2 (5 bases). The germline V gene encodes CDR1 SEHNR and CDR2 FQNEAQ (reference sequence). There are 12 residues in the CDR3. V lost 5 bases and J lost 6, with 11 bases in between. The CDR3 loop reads CASSETEGEQYF. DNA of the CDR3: TGTGCCAGCAGCGAAACCGAGGGCGAGCAGTACTTC. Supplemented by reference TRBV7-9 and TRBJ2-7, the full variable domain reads DTGVSQNPRHKITKRGQNVTFRCDPISEHNRLYWYRQTLGQGPEFLTYFQNEAQLEKSRLLSDRFSAERPKGSFSTLEIQRTEQGDSAMYLCASSETEGEQYFGPGTRLTVT.

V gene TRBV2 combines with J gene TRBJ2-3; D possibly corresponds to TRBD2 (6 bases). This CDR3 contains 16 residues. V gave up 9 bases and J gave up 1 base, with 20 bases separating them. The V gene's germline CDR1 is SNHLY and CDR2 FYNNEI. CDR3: CARGRGGLAGTDTQYF. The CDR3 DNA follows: TGTGCCAGGGGCCGGGGTGGTTTAGCGGGCACAGATACGCAGTATTTT.

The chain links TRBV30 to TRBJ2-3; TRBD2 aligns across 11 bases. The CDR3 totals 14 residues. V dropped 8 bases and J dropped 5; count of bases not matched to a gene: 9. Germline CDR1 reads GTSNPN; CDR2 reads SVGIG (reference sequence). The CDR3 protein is CAGQLAGGLDTQYF. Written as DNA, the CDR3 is TGTGCCGGCCAGCTAGCGGGAGGTTTAGATACGCAGTATTTT.

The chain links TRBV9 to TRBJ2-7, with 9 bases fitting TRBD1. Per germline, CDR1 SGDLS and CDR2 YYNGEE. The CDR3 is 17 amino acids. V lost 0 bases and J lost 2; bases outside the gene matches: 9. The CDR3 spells CASSVGAGTGQTYEQYF. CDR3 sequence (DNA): TGTGCCAGCAGCGTAGGAGCGGGGACAGGGCAAACCTACGAGCAGTACTTC.

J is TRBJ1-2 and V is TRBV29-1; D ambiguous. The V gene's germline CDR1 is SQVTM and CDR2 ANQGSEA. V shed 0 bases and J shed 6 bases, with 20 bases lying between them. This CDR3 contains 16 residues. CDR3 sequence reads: CSVEEPRATRAHGYTF. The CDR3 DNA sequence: TGCAGCGTTGAAGAACCCCGAGCTACGAGGGCGCATGGCTACACCTTC.

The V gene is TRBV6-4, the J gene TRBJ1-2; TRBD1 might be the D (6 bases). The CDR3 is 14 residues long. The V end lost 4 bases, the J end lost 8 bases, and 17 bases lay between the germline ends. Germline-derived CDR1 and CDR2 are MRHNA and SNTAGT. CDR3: CASSALAGGWGYTF. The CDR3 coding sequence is TGTGCCAGCAGTGCCCTTGCGGGGGGCTGGGGCTACACCTTC.

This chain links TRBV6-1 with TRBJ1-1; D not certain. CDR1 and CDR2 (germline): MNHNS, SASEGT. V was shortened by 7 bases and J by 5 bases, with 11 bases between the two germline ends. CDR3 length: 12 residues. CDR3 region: CASTLRFTEAFF. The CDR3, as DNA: TGTGCCAGCACACTGAGGTTTACTGAAGCTTTCTTT.

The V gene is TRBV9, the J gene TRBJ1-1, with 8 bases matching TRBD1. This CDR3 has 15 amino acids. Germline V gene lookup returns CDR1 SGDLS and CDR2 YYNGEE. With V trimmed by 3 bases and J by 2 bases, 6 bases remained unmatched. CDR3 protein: CASSATGGPNTEAFF. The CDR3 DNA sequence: TGTGCCAGCAGCGCAACAGGGGGGCCTAACACTGAAGCTTTCTTT.

CDR3 sequence reads: CASSVPMDRALNETQYF. The CDR3 nucleotides read TGTGCCAGCAGCGTGCCCATGGACAGGGCTTTAAATGAGACCCAGTACTTC. The chain joins TRBV25-1 to TRBJ2-5, with 8 bases fitting TRBD1. Germline values: CDR1 MGHDK, CDR2 SYGVNS. The V and J ends lost 6 bases and 5 bases, in that order; junction bases with no gene match: 17. This CDR3 spans 17 amino acids.

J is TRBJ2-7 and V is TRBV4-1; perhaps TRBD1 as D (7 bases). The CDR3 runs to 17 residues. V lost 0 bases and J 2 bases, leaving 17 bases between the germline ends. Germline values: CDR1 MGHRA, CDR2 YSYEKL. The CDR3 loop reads CASSQDPRRGAPYEQYF. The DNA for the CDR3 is TGCGCCAGCAGCCAAGATCCCCGCAGGGGGGCCCCCTACGAGCAGTACTTC.

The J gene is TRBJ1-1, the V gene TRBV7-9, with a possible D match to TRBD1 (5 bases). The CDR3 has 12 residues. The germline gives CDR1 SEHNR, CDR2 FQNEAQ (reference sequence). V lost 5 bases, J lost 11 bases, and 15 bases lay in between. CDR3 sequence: CASSALQGLAFF. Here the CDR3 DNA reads TGTGCCAGCAGCGCACTGCAGGGTTTGGCTTTCTTT.

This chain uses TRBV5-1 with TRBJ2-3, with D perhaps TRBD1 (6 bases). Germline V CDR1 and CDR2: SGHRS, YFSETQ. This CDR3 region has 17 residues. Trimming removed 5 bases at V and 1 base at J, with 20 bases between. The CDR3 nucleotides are TGCGCCAGCAGAATACAGCGACAGGCCCCAGGCACAGATACGCAGTATTTT. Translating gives CASRIQRQAPGTDTQYF.

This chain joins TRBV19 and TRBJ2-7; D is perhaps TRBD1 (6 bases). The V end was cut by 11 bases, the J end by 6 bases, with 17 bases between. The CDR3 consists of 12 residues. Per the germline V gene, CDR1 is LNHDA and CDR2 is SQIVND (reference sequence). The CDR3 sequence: CASEGQGREQYF. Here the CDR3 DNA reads TGTGCCTCAGAGGGGCAGGGGCGCGAGCAGTACTTC.

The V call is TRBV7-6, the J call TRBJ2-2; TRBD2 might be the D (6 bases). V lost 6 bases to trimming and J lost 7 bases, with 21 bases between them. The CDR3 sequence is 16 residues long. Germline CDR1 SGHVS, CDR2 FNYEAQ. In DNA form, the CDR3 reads TGTGCCAGCAGGAAAACTCTAACCTCCGGGGGCGGGGAGCTGTTTTTT. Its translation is CASRKTLTSGGGELFF.

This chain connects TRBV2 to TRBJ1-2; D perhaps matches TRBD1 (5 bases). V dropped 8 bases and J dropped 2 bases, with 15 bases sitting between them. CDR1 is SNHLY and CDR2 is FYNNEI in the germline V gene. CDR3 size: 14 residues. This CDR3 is CASWGGGKNYGYTF. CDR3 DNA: TGTGCCAGCTGGGGCGGAGGGAAGAACTATGGCTACACCTTC. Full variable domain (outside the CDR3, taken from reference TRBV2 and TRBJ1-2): EPEVTQTPSHQVTQMGQEVILRCVPISNHLYFYWYRQILGQKVEFLVSFYNNEISEKSEIFDDQFSVERPDGSNFTLKIRSTKLEDSAMYFCASWGGGKNYGYTFGSGTRLTVV.